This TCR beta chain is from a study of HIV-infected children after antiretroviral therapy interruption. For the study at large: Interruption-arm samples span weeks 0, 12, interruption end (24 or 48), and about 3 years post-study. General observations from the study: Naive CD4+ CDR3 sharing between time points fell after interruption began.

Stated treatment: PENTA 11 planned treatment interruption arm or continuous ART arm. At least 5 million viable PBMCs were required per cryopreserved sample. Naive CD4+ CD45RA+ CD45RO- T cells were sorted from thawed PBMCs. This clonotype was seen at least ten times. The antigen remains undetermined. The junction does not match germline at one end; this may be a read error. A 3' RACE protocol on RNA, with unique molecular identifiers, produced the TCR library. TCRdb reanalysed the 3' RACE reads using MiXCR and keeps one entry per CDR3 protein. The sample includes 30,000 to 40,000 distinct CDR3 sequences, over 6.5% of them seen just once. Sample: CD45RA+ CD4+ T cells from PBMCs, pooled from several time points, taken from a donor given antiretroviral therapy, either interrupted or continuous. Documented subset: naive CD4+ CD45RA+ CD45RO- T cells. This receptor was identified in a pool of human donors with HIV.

In DNA, the CDR3 is TGTGCCAGCAGCCAAGATCTGGGGGGTCGTCAAAACACCTTGTACTTT. It is translated as CASSQDLGGRQNTLYF. This chain uses TRBV4-1 with TRBJ2-4, with D perhaps TRBD2 (6 bases). The CDR3 loop spans 16 amino acids. CDR1 is MGHRA, CDR2 YSYEKL, per germline.